This section outlines one T cell receptor beta chain sequence together with its context. The junction departs from the called germline gene at one end, perhaps through a read error. Templates that were synthetic TCR analogs were spiked into each PCR. Data came from immunoSEQ multiplex PCR; TCRdb stores just in-frame clones and leaves some out. The sample has 60,000 to 80,000 clones, roughly 90% seen once. The CDR3 is 13 residues long. Germline CDR1 SSHAT, CDR2 FNYEAQ (reference sequence). The data were taken from a study of PD-L1 blockade in urothelial cancer. Time point specified: peripheral blood 6 weeks after treatment start.

The sample was PBMCs, taken around atezolizumab (anti-PD-L1) treatment. This TCR was recovered from a man in his sixties with urothelial cancer. V and J are TRBV7-7 and TRBJ1-1; D is undetermined. CDR3: CASSLADGGEAFF. The DNA of the CDR3 is TGTGCTAGCAGCTTAGCGGACGGAGGCGAAGCTTTCTTT.